A single sample is the source of the 30 T cell receptor beta chains below, sequenced in a study of beta chain features in type 1 diabetes. TCRB transcripts that were expressed got sequenced, as all of the isolated RNA had been reverse transcribed. Sequencing used immunoSEQ multiplex PCR; TCRdb keeps in-frame clones, though not all of them. The sample holds over 300,000 clones, 8% seen once. Specimen: central memory CD4+ T cells from blood. Every receptor here comes from a young woman in good health.

The chain recombines TRBV2 with TRBJ2-5, with unresolved D. The CDR3 totals 10 residues. Germline V gives CDR1 SNHLY, CDR2 FYNNEI. Trimming stripped 10 bases from V and 2 bases from J, with 5 bases between. CDR3 residues: CAIRQETQYF. The CDR3 nucleotides are TGTGCCATCAGACAAGAGACCCAGTACTTC.

Many counts were recorded for this clone. The J gene is TRBJ2-1, the V gene TRBV25-1, with D perhaps being TRBD1 or TRBD2 (5 bases each). Trimming stripped 2 bases from V and 4 bases from J, with 15 bases between. Per germline, CDR1 MGHDK and CDR2 SYGVNS. There are 16 residues in the CDR3. CDR3 sequence reads: CASSEVGEVRYNEQFF. CDR3 nucleotide sequence: TGTGCCAGCAGTGAAGTGGGGGAAGTGAGATACAATGAGCAGTTCTTC.

This clone was seen a few times. The genes are TRBV7-8 and TRBJ2-1; maybe TRBD2 (5 bases). The CDR3 loop spans 14 amino acids. Between the trimmed V and J ends, which lost 0 bases and 8 bases, there was a span of 11 bases. Germline V CDR1 and CDR2: SGHVS, FQNEAQ. CDR3 DNA sequence: TGTGCCAGCAGCTTAGCTGAGACTAACTATGAGCAGTTCTTC. Translating gives CASSLAETNYEQFF.

Turning to this clone: Other nucleotide sequences from this sample produce the same CDR3. The CDR3 loop reads CASSLGLGVRAEQFF. The CDR3 bases are TGTGCCAGCAGCTTAGGTCTGGGGGTCAGGGCCGAGCAGTTCTTC. V and J are TRBV7-8 and TRBJ2-1; the D call may be TRBD1 or TRBD2 (5 bases each). Germline V gives CDR1 SGHVS, CDR2 FQNEAQ. CDR3 length: 15 residues. V dropped 1 base and J dropped 10 bases, with 17 bases sitting between them.

This clone was picked up many times. This chain joins TRBV28 and TRBJ2-2; D is perhaps TRBD1 or TRBD2 (5 bases each). Trimming removed 4 bases from V and 2 bases from J, with 17 bases in between. CDR3 length equals 17 residues. Germline CDR1 and CDR2: MDHEN and SYDVKM. The CDR3 protein is CASSYRPGTGNTGELFF. In DNA, the CDR3 is TGTGCCAGCAGTTATAGGCCGGGGACGGGAAACACCGGGGAGCTGTTTTTT.

The genes are TRBV7-2 and TRBJ1-5, with unresolved D. The CDR3 runs to 15 residues. With 1 base removed from V and 0 bases from J, the gap between germline ends came to 7 bases. The germline V gene has CDR1 SGHTA and CDR2 FQGNSA. This CDR3 is CASSLGSDSNQPQHF. The CDR3 DNA sequence: TGTGCCAGCAGCTTAGGATCGGATAGCAATCAGCCCCAGCATTTT.

This chain uses TRBV28 with TRBJ1-2, with a possible D match to TRBD1 (6 bases). Germline V CDR1 and CDR2: MDHEN, SYDVKM. V lost 7 bases and J lost 0, with 12 bases in between. The CDR3 has 14 residues. CDR3 sequence reads: CASNPGAANYGYTF. The CDR3 region has the DNA TGTGCCAGCAACCCGGGGGCAGCTAACTATGGCTACACCTTC.

This clone has a handful of counts. The same CDR3 can be traced to other DNA sequences in this sample. V gene TRBV2 combines with J gene TRBJ1-5, with TRBD1 as a possible D gene (5 bases). The CDR3 spans 14 residues. CDR1 is SNHLY and CDR2 is FYNNEI in the germline V gene. Trimming pared 4 bases from V and 2 bases from J, leaving 9 bases between. The CDR3, as DNA: TGTGCCAGCAGTGGGGGGGGAGGCAATCAGCCCCAGCATTTT. Translating it yields CASSGGGGNQPQHF.

In this sample, this clone turned up a few times. The sample carries other DNA sequences with the same CDR3. The chain employs TRBV28 and TRBJ2-3; 8 nucleotides align to TRBD2. Trimming at V came to 5 bases and at J to 1 base, leaving 2 bases not matched to a gene. CDR3 length equals 14 residues. Germline V gene lookup returns CDR1 MDHEN and CDR2 SYDVKM. The CDR3 sequence is CASSLAGGTDTQYF. DNA of the CDR3: TGTGCCAGCAGTCTAGCGGGTGGCACAGATACGCAGTATTTT.

This clone has only a few counts. The V and J genes are TRBV11-2 and TRBJ2-7, with D uncertain. V lost 1 base, J lost 3 bases, and 16 bases lay in between. From germline, CDR1 is SGHAT and CDR2 FQNNGV. This CDR3 region has 16 residues. CDR3 nucleotide sequence: TGTGCCAGCAGCTTAGGGGCCCGGACCGTTTACTACGAGCAGTACTTC. Its protein is CASSLGARTVYYEQYF.

This clone was detected a few times. The V and J genes are TRBV18 and TRBJ1-3, with 7 bases lining up with TRBD1. The CDR3 totals 19 residues. Germline V gene data show CDR1 as KGHSH and CDR2 as LQKENI. J gave up 0 bases and V 3 bases, and 14 bases lay outside the gene matches. The CDR3 DNA follows: TGTGCCAGCTCACCCCTGGGACAGAACAACCGTCTCTCTGGAAACACCATATATTTT. It yields the protein CASSPLGQNNRLSGNTIYF. Full variable domain (missing parts from reference TRBV18 and TRBJ1-3): NAGVMQNPRHLVRRRGQEARLRCSPMKGHSHVYWYRQLPEEGLKFMVYLQKENIIDESGMPKERFSAEFPKEGPSILRIQQVVRGDSAAYFCASSPLGQNNRLSGNTIYFGEGSWLTVV.

The chain combines TRBV10-3 with TRBJ1-5; 9 positions match TRBD1. V was pared by 2 bases and J by 2 bases, with 10 bases of the junction left unmatched. Germline CDR1 reads ENHRY; CDR2 reads SYGVKD. The length of the CDR3 is 18 residues. DNA for the CDR3: TGTGCCATCAGTGAGAATTCGAATTACAGGGGGCGCAATCAGCCCCAGCATTTT. Translation gives CAISENSNYRGRNQPQHF.

V is TRBV5-1 and J is TRBJ2-3; TRBD2 agrees at 7 bases. Per germline, CDR1 SGHRS and CDR2 YFSETQ. The J segment lost 5 bases and the V segment lost 0 bases, leaving 3 bases of the junction unmatched. The CDR3 length is 14 residues. This CDR3 reads CASSLGGSLDTQYF. CDR3 coding DNA: TGCGCCAGCAGCTTGGGCGGGAGTTTAGATACGCAGTATTTT.

The chain employs TRBV7-8 and TRBJ2-1, with 7 nucleotides matching TRBD1. V shed 2 bases, J shed 2 bases, and the junction held 6 bases outside the gene matches. Germline V gene lookup returns CDR1 SGHVS and CDR2 FQNEAQ. This CDR3 contains 16 residues. For the CDR3, the DNA is TGTGCCAGCAGCTTACGGGACAGAGGGGCCTACAATGAGCAGTTCTTC. Translation: CASSLRDRGAYNEQFF. The entire variable domain, with the rest obtained from reference TRBV7-8 and TRBJ2-1, is as follows: GAGVSQSPRYKVAKRGQDVALRCDPISGHVSLFWYQQALGQGPEFLTYFQNEAQLDKSGLPSDRFFAERPEGSVSTLKIQRTQQEDSAVYLCASSLRDRGAYNEQFFGPGTRLTVL.

CDR3 region: CAITPSPGKAEAFF. The CDR3 DNA sequence: TGTGCCATCACCCCCTCCCCGGGGAAGGCTGAAGCTTTCTTT. The V call is TRBV10-3, the J call TRBJ1-1; D gene uncertain. Germline V gives CDR1 ENHRY, CDR2 SYGVKD. The CDR3 runs 14 residues. The ends were cut back, 7 bases at V and 6 bases at J, with 18 bases in the middle.

This clone showed up just a few times. The chain employs TRBV11-1 and TRBJ2-5, with 8 positions matching TRBD2. The CDR3 totals 12 residues. Trimming cost V 4 bases and J 10 bases; bases outside gene matches: 5. Germline CDR1 is SGHAT and CDR2 is FQDESV (reference sequence). Here the CDR3 reads CASSSWAGGQYF. The CDR3 DNA reads as TGTGCCAGCAGCTCCTGGGCGGGAGGCCAGTACTTC.

This clone appeared a few times. The genes are TRBV7-3 and TRBJ2-3; no definite D call. The V end lost 1 base, the J end lost 5 bases, and 13 bases lay between the germline ends. The CDR3 is made up of 15 amino acids. CDR1 is SGHTA, CDR2 FQGTGA, per germline. CDR3 in DNA: TGTGCCAGCAGCTTAAGTACTATCCACGTAGATACGCAGTATTTT. It specifies CASSLSTIHVDTQYF.

In this sample, this clone turned up a few times. The chain combines TRBV7-8 with TRBJ2-3; D is possibly TRBD2 (6 bases). The length of the CDR3 is 15 residues. Trimming removed 1 base from V and 1 base from J, with 9 bases in between. CDR1 is SGHVS, CDR2 FQNEAQ, per germline. CDR3 residues: CASSLGGIRTDTQYF. CDR3 DNA sequence: TGTGCCAGCAGCTTAGGCGGGATCCGCACAGATACGCAGTATTTT. Using reference TRBV7-8 and TRBJ2-3 for the parts outside the CDR3, the full variable domain is GAGVSQSPRYKVAKRGQDVALRCDPISGHVSLFWYQQALGQGPEFLTYFQNEAQLDKSGLPSDRFFAERPEGSVSTLKIQRTQQEDSAVYLCASSLGGIRTDTQYFGPGTRLTVL.

The chain employs TRBV10-3 and TRBJ1-3; no clear D gene. The ends were cut back, 3 bases at V and 0 bases at J, with 9 bases in the middle. The germline V gene has CDR1 ENHRY and CDR2 SYGVKD. This CDR3 is built from 15 residues. CDR3 bases: TGTGCCATCAGTGATGCGGGGAGCTCTGGAAACACCATATATTTT. Protein product: CAISDAGSSGNTIYF.

This clone has only a few counts. This specimen includes other DNA sequences encoding the same CDR3. The chain uses TRBV28 and TRBJ1-5; 11 bases align to TRBD1. From germline, CDR1 is MDHEN and CDR2 SYDVKM. The CDR3 totals 15 residues. Trimming at V came to 6 bases and at J to 3 bases, leaving 4 bases not matched to a gene. The CDR3 region is CASSLGQGANQPQHF. CDR3 DNA sequence: TGTGCCAGCAGCCTAGGACAGGGGGCCAATCAGCCCCAGCATTTT.

The chain joins TRBV7-2 to TRBJ2-3, with D unresolved. The CDR3 covers 13 residues. V was clipped by 1 base and J by 6 bases, with 8 bases between them. Per germline, CDR1 SGHTA and CDR2 FQGNSA. Here the CDR3 DNA reads TGTGCCAGCAGCTTAGTTACCAGGGATACGCAGTATTTT. It specifies CASSLVTRDTQYF.

This clone was found a few times. The gene calls are TRBV2 and TRBJ2-1, with D perhaps matching TRBD2 (5 bases). Germline V gene data show CDR1 as SNHLY and CDR2 as FYNNEI. The CDR3 has 15 residues. Deletions cut 6 bases from V and 7 bases from J, with 19 bases between. In DNA, the CDR3 is TGTGCCAGCAGGAGGACTGGGGAGCTACCAAATGAGCAGTTCTTC. The encoded protein is CASRRTGELPNEQFF.

The V call is TRBV11-3, the J call TRBJ2-5; 9 nucleotides agree with TRBD1. V shed 4 bases and J 4 bases; nucleotides not matched to a gene: 7. Looked up from germline, CDR1 is SGHNT and CDR2 is YENEEA. CDR3 length: 15 amino acids. CDR3: CASSSGTGRRETQYF. Written as DNA, the CDR3 is TGTGCCAGCAGCTCCGGGACAGGGAGGCGAGAGACCCAGTACTTC. Combining the CDR3 with reference TRBV11-3 and TRBJ2-5 gives the whole variable domain EAGVVQSPRYKIIEKKQPVAFWCNPISGHNTLYWYLQNLGQGPELLIRYENEEAVDDSQLPKDRFSAERLKGVDSTLKIQPAELGDSAVYLCASSSGTGRRETQYFGPGTRLLVL.

The chain joins TRBV7-8 to TRBJ1-2; tentatively, D is TRBD1 (5 bases). Germline values: CDR1 SGHVS, CDR2 FQNEAQ. Trimming removed 5 bases at V and 6 bases at J, with 10 bases between. The CDR3 sequence is 12 residues long. The CDR3 reads CASSKPGHGYTF. CDR3 nucleotides: TGTGCCAGCAGCAAACCGGGACATGGCTACACCTTC.

This clone has only a few counts. The chain carries TRBV2 and TRBJ2-1, with a tentative D call TRBD1 (5 bases). Trimming shortened V by 2 bases and J by 0 bases, and 14 bases separated the two germline ends. Looked up from germline, CDR1 is SNHLY and CDR2 is FYNNEI. The CDR3 has 17 residues. CDR3 bases: TGTGCCAGCAGTGAAAGGGCAGGGCAAATCTCCTACAATGAGCAGTTCTTC. This codes for CASSERAGQISYNEQFF. The variable domain in full, completed from reference TRBV2 and TRBJ2-1, reads EPEVTQTPSHQVTQMGQEVILRCVPISNHLYFYWYRQILGQKVEFLVSFYNNEISEKSEIFDDQFSVERPDGSNFTLKIRSTKLEDSAMYFCASSERAGQISYNEQFFGPGTRLTVL.

This clone was detected a few times. This sequence joins TRBV4-1 and TRBJ2-2; D is unclear. V was cut by 0 bases and J by 4 bases, with 6 bases left in between. The length of the CDR3 is 14 residues. Germline V lookup: CDR1 MGHRA, CDR2 YSYEKL. The CDR3 sequence: CASSQDRSTGELFF. The DNA for the CDR3 is TGCGCCAGCAGCCAAGATCGCTCCACCGGGGAGCTGTTTTTT.

The rearrangement links TRBV5-1 to TRBJ2-3; D is unresolved. This CDR3 comprises 14 residues. Trimming pared 4 bases from V and 0 bases from J, leaving 9 bases between. From germline, CDR1 is SGHRS and CDR2 YFSETQ. The CDR3 protein is CASSQAASTDTQYF. CDR3 in DNA: TGCGCCAGCAGCCAAGCTGCTAGCACAGATACGCAGTATTTT.

Many counts were recorded for this clone. V and J are TRBV29-1 and TRBJ2-5; perhaps TRBD1 as D (6 bases). Trimming cost V 7 bases and J 4 bases, with 7 bases left between them. Germline CDR1 SQVTM, CDR2 ANQGSEA. The CDR3 runs to 10 residues. The CDR3 region has the DNA TGCAGCGCAGGGGTAGAGACCCAGTACTTC. Translating gives CSAGVETQYF.

The rearrangement links TRBV6-6 to TRBJ2-7; maybe TRBD1 (7 bases). Trimming pared 2 bases from V and 4 bases from J, leaving 12 bases between. This CDR3 has 14 amino acids. Germline CDR1 MNHNY, CDR2 SVGAGI (reference sequence). CDR3 in DNA: TGTGCCAGCAGTTACGCGGGACAGCAATACGAGCAGTACTTC. Translated, it gives CASSYAGQQYEQYF.

This clone showed up just a few times. The chain links TRBV15 to TRBJ1-2, with 7 bases fitting TRBD1. The CDR3 totals 14 residues. The ends lost 5 bases at V and 8 bases at J; junction bases unmatched: 11. CDR1 and CDR2 (germline): LNHNV, YYDKDF (reference sequence). The CDR3 DNA is TGTGCCACCAGCCCCCGGGACAGAATTTTGGGCTACACCTTC. It encodes CATSPRDRILGYTF.